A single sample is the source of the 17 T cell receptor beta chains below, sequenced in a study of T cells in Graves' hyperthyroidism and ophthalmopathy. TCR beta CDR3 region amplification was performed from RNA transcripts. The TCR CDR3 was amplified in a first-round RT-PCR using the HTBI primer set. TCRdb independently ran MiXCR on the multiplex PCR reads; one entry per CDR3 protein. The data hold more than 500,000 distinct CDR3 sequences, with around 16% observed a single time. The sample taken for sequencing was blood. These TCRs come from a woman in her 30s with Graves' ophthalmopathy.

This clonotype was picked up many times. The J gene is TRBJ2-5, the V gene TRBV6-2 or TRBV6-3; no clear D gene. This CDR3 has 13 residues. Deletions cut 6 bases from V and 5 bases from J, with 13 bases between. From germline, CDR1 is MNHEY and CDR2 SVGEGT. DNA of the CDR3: TGTGCCAGCAGCCCCCCGATCGGGGAGACCCAGTACTTC. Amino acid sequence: CASSPPIGETQYF.

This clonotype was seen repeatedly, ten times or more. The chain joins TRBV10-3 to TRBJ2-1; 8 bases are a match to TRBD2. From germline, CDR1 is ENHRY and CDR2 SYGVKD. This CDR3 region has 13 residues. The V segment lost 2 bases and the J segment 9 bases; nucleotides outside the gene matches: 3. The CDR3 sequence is CAISELLAGEQFF. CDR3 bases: TGTGCCATCAGTGAGCTCCTAGCGGGTGAGCAGTTCTTC.

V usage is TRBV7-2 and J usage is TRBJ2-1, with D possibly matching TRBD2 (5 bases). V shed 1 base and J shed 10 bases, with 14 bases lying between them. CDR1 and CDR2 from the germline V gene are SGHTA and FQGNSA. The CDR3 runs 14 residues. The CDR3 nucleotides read TGTGCCAGCAGCTTAGGACTACCAACGGGGGAGCAGTTCTTC. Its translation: CASSLGLPTGEQFF.

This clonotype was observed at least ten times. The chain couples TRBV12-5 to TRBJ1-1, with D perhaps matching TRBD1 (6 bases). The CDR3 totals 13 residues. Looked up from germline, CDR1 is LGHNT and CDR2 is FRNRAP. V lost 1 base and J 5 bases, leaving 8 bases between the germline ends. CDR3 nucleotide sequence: TGTGCTAGTGGTTTGGGGGGGGCGACTGAAGCTTTCTTT. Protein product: CASGLGGATEAFF.

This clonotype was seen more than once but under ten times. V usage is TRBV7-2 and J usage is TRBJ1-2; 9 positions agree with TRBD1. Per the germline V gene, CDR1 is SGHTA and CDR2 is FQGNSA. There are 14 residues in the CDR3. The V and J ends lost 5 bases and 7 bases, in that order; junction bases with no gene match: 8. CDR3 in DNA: TGTGCCAGCAGCCTCGGACAGGGGCGGAGTGGCTACACCTTC. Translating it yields CASSLGQGRSGYTF.

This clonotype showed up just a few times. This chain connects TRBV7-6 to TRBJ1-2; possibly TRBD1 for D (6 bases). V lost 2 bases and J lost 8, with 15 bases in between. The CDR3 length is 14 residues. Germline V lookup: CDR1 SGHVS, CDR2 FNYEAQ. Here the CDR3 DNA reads TGTGCCAGCAGCTTAACAGGGAGCCCAGGAGGCTACACCTTC. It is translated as CASSLTGSPGGYTF.

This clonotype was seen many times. The CDR3 here is CASSSGRTVEKLFF. CDR3 DNA: TGTGCCAGCAGCTCCGGTAGAACGGTTGAAAAACTGTTTTTT. The chain combines TRBV13 with TRBJ1-4, with unresolved D. The germline V and J ends were trimmed by 4 bases and 7 bases, with 13 bases remaining between them. Looked up from germline, CDR1 is PRHDT and CDR2 is FYEKMQ (reference sequence). This CDR3 spans 14 amino acids.

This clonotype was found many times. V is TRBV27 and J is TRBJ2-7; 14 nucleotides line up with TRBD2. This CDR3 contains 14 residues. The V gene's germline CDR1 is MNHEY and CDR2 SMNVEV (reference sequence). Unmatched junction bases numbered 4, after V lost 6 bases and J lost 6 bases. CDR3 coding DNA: TGTGCCAGCAGCACAGGGACTAGCGGGAGCGAGCAGTACTTC. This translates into CASSTGTSGSEQYF.

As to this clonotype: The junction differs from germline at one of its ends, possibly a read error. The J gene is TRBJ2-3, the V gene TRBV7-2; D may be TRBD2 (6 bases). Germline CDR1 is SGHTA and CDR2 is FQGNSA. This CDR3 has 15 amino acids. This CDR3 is CAGSLGTGLVDTQYF. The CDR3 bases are TGTGCCGGCAGCTTAGGGACGGGACTGGTGGATACGCAGTATTTT.

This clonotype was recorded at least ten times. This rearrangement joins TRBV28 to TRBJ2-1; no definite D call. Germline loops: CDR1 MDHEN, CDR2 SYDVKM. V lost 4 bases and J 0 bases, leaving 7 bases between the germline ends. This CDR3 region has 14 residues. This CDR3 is CASSYASSYNEQFF. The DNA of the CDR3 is TGTGCCAGCAGTTACGCCAGCTCCTACAATGAGCAGTTCTTC.

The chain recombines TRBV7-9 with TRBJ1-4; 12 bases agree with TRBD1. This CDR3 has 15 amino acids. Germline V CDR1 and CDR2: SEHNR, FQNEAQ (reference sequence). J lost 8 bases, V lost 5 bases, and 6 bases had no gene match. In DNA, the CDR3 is TGTGCCAGCAGCAACACCGGGACAGGGGGCGAAAAACTGTTTTTT. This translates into CASSNTGTGGEKLFF.

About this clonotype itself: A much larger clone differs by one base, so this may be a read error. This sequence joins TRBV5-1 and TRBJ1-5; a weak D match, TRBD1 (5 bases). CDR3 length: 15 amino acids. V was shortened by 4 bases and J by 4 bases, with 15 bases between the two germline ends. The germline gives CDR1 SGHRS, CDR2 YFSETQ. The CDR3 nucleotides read TGCGCCAGCAGCGCGACAGAGAAGACGAATCAGCCCCAGCATTTT. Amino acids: CASSATEKTNQPQHF.

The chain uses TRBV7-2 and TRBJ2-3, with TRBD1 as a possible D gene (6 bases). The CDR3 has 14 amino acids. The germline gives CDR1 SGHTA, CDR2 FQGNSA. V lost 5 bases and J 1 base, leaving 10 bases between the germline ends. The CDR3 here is CASSHRVGTDTQYF. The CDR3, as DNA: TGTGCCAGCAGCCACAGGGTAGGCACAGATACGCAGTATTTT.

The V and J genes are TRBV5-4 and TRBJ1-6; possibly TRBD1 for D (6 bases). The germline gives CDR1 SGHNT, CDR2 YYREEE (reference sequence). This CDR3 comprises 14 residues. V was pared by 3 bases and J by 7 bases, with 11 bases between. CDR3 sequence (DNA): TGTGCCAGCAGCTACGGGACACTCAATTCACCCCTCCACTTT. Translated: CASSYGTLNSPLHF.

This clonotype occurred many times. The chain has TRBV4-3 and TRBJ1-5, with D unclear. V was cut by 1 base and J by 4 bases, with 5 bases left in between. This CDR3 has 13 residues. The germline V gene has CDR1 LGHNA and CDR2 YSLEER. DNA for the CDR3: TGCGCCAGCAGCCAAGTGACTAATCAGCCCCAGCATTTT. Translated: CASSQVTNQPQHF.

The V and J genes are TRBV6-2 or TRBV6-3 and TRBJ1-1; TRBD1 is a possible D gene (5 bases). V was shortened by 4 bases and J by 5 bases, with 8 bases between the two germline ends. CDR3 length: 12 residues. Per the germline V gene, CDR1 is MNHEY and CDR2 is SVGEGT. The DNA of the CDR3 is TGTGCCAGCAGTTTAAGACAGACTGAAGCTTTCTTT. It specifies CASSLRQTEAFF.

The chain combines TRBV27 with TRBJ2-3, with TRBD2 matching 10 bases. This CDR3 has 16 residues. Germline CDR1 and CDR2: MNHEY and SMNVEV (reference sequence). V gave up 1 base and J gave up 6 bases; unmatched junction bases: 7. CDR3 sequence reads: CASSLYSGRMGDTQYF. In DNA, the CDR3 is TGTGCCAGCAGTTTATATAGCGGGAGGATGGGGGATACGCAGTATTTT.